The rows below give T cell receptor beta chains drawn from one sample of a study of T cells in Graves' hyperthyroidism and ophthalmopathy. TCRdb re-called the multiplex PCR reads through MiXCR, storing one row per CDR3 protein. The top ten clones hold approximately 25% of a sample with 95,000 to 110,000 distinct CDR3 sequences, 45% to 50% of them seen once. The sample taken for sequencing was blood. The receptors were sampled from a man in his forties or fifties with Graves' hyperthyroidism. Each CDR3 is given with its conserved first and last residue. D genes are given only for firm matches. Only some rows state a clone size, as once, few, many or a class for expanded clones.

CDR3	DNA	D	length	J	size	V
CASTQGDMNTEAFF	TGTGCCAGTACCCAGGGTGACATGAACACTGAAGCTTTCTTT	.	14	TRBJ1-1	many	TRBV19
CASSPRSATEAFF	TGTGCCAGCAGCCCCCGCTCAGCCACTGAAGCTTTCTTT	.	13	TRBJ1-1	many	TRBV11-2
CTSSLGQGYNQPQHF	TGCACCAGCAGCTTGGGACAGGGGTACAATCAGCCCCAGCATTTT	TRBD1	15	TRBJ1-5	.	TRBV5-1
CSARGVSGWNSDEQYF	TGCAGTGCTAGGGGGGTTAGCGGGTGGAACTCCGACGAGCAGTATTTT	TRBD2	16	TRBJ2-3	few	TRBV20-1
CSFSGGIYEQYF	TGCAGCTTTAGTGGGGGAATTTACGAGCAGTACTTC	.	12	TRBJ2-7	.	TRBV29-1
CASSLTSNQPQHF	TGTGCCAGCAGCTTAACTAGCAATCAGCCCCAGCATTTT	.	13	TRBJ1-5	many	TRBV7-6
CSASAGTLQPQHF	TGCAGTGCTAGTGCCGGGACATTACAGCCCCAGCATTTT	.	13	TRBJ1-5	once	TRBV20-1
CSARDAREGQPQHF	TGCAGTGCTAGAGATGCCAGGGAGGGTCAGCCCCAGCATTTT	.	14	TRBJ1-5	many	TRBV20-1
CASRTSGRSNEQFF	TGTGCCAGCAGGACTAGCGGGAGAAGCAATGAGCAGTTCTTC	TRBD2	14	TRBJ2-1	many	TRBV6-5
CASSPREGVTEAFF	TGTGCCAGCAGCCCCAGGGAAGGGGTCACTGAAGCTTTCTTT	.	14	TRBJ1-1	many	TRBV11-2
CASSPLTGGVDSYEQYF	TGCGCCAGCAGCCCACTGACAGGGGGAGTGGACTCCTACGAGCAGTACTTC	TRBD1	17	TRBJ2-7	.	TRBV5-1
CASSLLLVAGVQETQYF	TGTGCCAGCTCCCTGTTGCTAGTAGCGGGAGTACAAGAGACCCAGTACTTC	TRBD2	17	TRBJ2-5	.	TRBV7-2
CASSALEETQYF	TGTGCCAGCAGTGCTTTGGAGGAGACCCAGTACTTC	.	12	TRBJ2-5	many	TRBV13
CSAVDRENTGELFF	TGCAGTGCTGTGGACAGGGAGAACACCGGGGAGCTGTTTTTT	TRBD1	14	TRBJ2-2	many	TRBV20-1
CASSLPTGPHNEQFF	TGTGCCAGCAGCCTACCGACAGGGCCCCACAATGAGCAGTTCTTC	TRBD1	15	TRBJ2-1	.	TRBV7-2
CAIRPGQGGTGELFF	TGTGCCATCAGGCCGGGACAGGGAGGGACCGGGGAGCTGTTTTTT	TRBD1	15	TRBJ2-2	.	TRBV10-3
CASSAPGLAGGPVKTQYF	TGTGCCAGCAGTGCCCCAGGACTAGCGGGGGGGCCGGTGAAGACCCAGTATTTC	TRBD2	18	TRBJ2-5	.	TRBV12-3/TRBV12-4
CASRRAGGPVQTQYF	TGTGCCAGCAGGCGAGCGGGAGGGCCGGTTCAGACCCAGTACTTC	TRBD2	15	TRBJ2-5	.	TRBV28
CASSLDRGTGGEQYF	TGTGCCAGCAGCTTGGACAGGGGAACGGGTGGCGAGCAGTACTTC	TRBD1	15	TRBJ2-7	many	TRBV5-8
CSAYPAGGGPQHF	TGCAGTGCTTATCCAGCGGGGGGGGGGCCCCAGCATTTT	.	13	TRBJ1-5	many	TRBV20-1
CASGRGSHEQYF	TGTGCCAGCGGCAGGGGATCCCACGAGCAGTACTTC	.	12	TRBJ2-7	many	TRBV7-8
CASRKGQGNYEQYF	TGTGCCAGCAGAAAGGGACAGGGGAATTACGAGCAGTACTTC	TRBD1	14	TRBJ2-7	many	TRBV6-2/TRBV6-3
CASMGQLNTGELFF	TGTGCCAGTATGGGACAGTTAAACACCGGGGAGCTGTTTTTT	TRBD1	14	TRBJ2-2	many	TRBV25-1
CASSRGLVWTDTQYF	TGCGCCAGCAGCCGAGGACTAGTTTGGACAGATACGCAGTATTTT	TRBD2	15	TRBJ2-3	.	TRBV4-1
CASSVGRLVLEAQYF	TGCGCCAGCAGCGTAGGGCGGCTCGTTTTGGAGGCCCAGTACTTC	.	15	TRBJ2-5	.	TRBV5-1
CASRKDRGYNQPQHF	TGTGCCAGCAGAAAAGACAGGGGATACAATCAGCCCCAGCATTTT	TRBD1	15	TRBJ1-5	many	TRBV6-5
CASSGGLFSPLHF	TGTGCCAGCAGTGGGGGCCTTTTTTCACCCCTCCACTTT	.	13	TRBJ1-6	once	TRBV2
CASSQVGGATFTDTQYF	TGTGCCAGCAGCCAAGTGGGGGGAGCGACCTTCACAGATACGCAGTATTTT	.	17	TRBJ2-3	many	TRBV4-2
CASSLGIMNTEAFF	TGTGCCAGCAGCTTAGGAATTATGAACACTGAAGCTTTCTTT	.	14	TRBJ1-1	many	TRBV7-9
CASSETSGGSYEQYF	TGTGCCAGCAGTGAGACTAGCGGGGGCTCCTACGAGCAGTACTTC	TRBD2	15	TRBJ2-7	.	TRBV2
CASSQDQVGGDTIYF	TGCGCCAGCAGCCAAGATCAAGTTGGTGGAGACACCATATATTTT	.	15	TRBJ1-3	many	TRBV4-1
CASSPGRVFQPQHF	TGTGCCAGCAGCCCCGGCAGGGTCTTTCAGCCCCAGCATTTT	.	14	TRBJ1-5	.	TRBV2
CASSEGTGYEQYF	TGTGCCAGCAGTGAAGGGACAGGGTACGAGCAGTACTTC	TRBD1	13	TRBJ2-7	.	TRBV2
CASSLTGSGANVLTF	TGTGCCAGCAGCTTGACTGGGAGTGGGGCCAACGTCCTGACTTTC	.	15	TRBJ2-6	.	TRBV7-9
CASSLELRGPTDTQYF	TGCGCCAGCAGCTTGGAGTTAAGGGGCCCCACAGATACGCAGTATTTT	.	16	TRBJ2-3	many	TRBV5-1
CATPPALGWEGEQYF	TGTGCCACCCCCCCCGCCCTTGGGTGGGAGGGCGAGCAGTACTTC	TRBD2	15	TRBJ2-7	many	TRBV5-8
CAISDSFTNERFF	TGTGCCATCAGCGATTCCTTCACTAATGAGCGGTTCTTC	.	13	TRBJ2-1	.	TRBV10-3
CASSSLVQINNEQFF	TGTGCCAGCAGCTCTTTGGTACAGATTAACAATGAGCAGTTCTTC	.	15	TRBJ2-1	many	TRBV14
CASSLSTGYQETQYF	TGTGCCAGCAGCTTATCTACAGGGTATCAGGAGACCCAGTACTTC	.	15	TRBJ2-5	many	TRBV7-9
CSVDGTSGRYNEPQHF	TGCAGCGTTGACGGGACTAGCGGGAGGTACAATGAGCCCCAGCATTTT	.	16	TRBJ1-5	.	TRBV29-1
CASSTGGGASQPQHF	TGTGCCAGTAGTACGGGAGGGGGGGCAAGTCAGCCCCAGCATTTT	.	15	TRBJ1-5	.	TRBV19
CASSYTRGYQETQYF	TGTGCCAGCAGTTATACGCGGGGGTACCAAGAGACCCAGTACTTC	TRBD2	15	TRBJ2-5	many	TRBV6-5
CASSFRGKGGYTF	TGTGCCAGCAGCTTTCGGGGCAAAGGTGGCTACACCTTC	.	13	TRBJ1-2	.	TRBV7-9
CASLGGPGNTEAFF	TGCGCCAGCTTAGGAGGACCGGGGAACACTGAAGCTTTCTTT	.	14	TRBJ1-1	many	TRBV5-1
CSVEEGHEQYF	TGCAGCGTTGAAGAGGGGCACGAGCAGTACTTC	.	11	TRBJ2-7	.	TRBV29-1
CATSDSGGGTSNQPQHF	TGTGCCACCAGTGATTCAGGGGGAGGTACTAGCAATCAGCCCCAGCATTTT	TRBD1	17	TRBJ1-5	.	TRBV24-1
CASSLGLEVYEQYF	TGTGCCAGCAGCCTCGGACTAGAAGTGTACGAGCAGTACTTC	TRBD2	14	TRBJ2-7	.	TRBV7-2
CASTRGQGLNF	TGCGCCAGCACGCGGGGACAGGGGTTGAATTTT	TRBD1	11	TRBJ1-3	many	TRBV10-2
CASSIGRGQETQYF	TGTGCCAGCAGTATCGGGAGGGGTCAAGAGACCCAGTACTTC	TRBD2	14	TRBJ2-5	.	TRBV6-6